The 19 T cell receptor beta chains below all came from one sample that was sequenced in a study of blood T cell repertoires in COVID-19. Libraries were prepared by immunoSEQ multiplex PCR; TCRdb keeps only in-frame clonotypes and omits some of them. The table shows 90,000 to 150,000 clones, with about 83% occurring only once. The sample consisted of peripheral blood. Receptors were obtained from a man aged 60 to 69 with acute or convalescent COVID-19.

The genes are TRBV5-1 and TRBJ2-1, with unresolved D. V lost 3 bases and J 0 bases, leaving 7 bases between the germline ends. This CDR3 contains 14 residues. Germline CDR1 SGHRS, CDR2 YFSETQ. The CDR3 here is CASSSTVSYNEQFF. The DNA for the CDR3 is TGCGCCAGCAGCTCTACAGTCTCCTACAATGAGCAGTTCTTC.

The chain uses TRBV28 and TRBJ2-3, with D perhaps matching TRBD1 (6 bases). The CDR3 runs to 15 residues. V lost 5 bases and J lost 0, with 12 bases in between. The germline CDR1 and CDR2 sequences are MDHEN and SYDVKM. The CDR3 reads CASSPWGPSTDTQYF. The DNA of the CDR3 is TGTGCCAGCAGTCCCTGGGGGCCGAGCACAGATACGCAGTATTTT.

In this sample, this clone turned up once. The rearrangement links TRBV19 to TRBJ2-5, with 7 bases aligning to TRBD1. CDR1 and CDR2 (germline): LNHDA, SQIVND (reference sequence). The CDR3 is 13 residues long. J lost 4 bases, V lost 6 bases, and 5 bases had no gene match. CDR3 sequence reads: CASSPTGTETQYF. CDR3 nucleotide sequence: TGTGCCAGTAGCCCGACAGGGACAGAGACCCAGTACTTC.

The V call is TRBV29-1, the J call TRBJ2-2; D is possibly TRBD2 (6 bases). CDR3 size: 13 residues. The V end was cut by 5 bases, the J end by 7 bases, with 14 bases between. The germline gives CDR1 SQVTM, CDR2 ANQGSEA. CDR3 sequence reads: CSVRGIGDGELFF. The CDR3 bases are TGCAGCGTTCGCGGGATTGGGGACGGGGAGCTGTTTTTT.

The chain links TRBV7-3 to TRBJ2-5; tentatively, D is TRBD2 (6 bases). The germline V gene encodes CDR1 SGHTA and CDR2 FQGTGA. Trimming removed 4 bases at V and 4 bases at J, with 16 bases between. The CDR3 loop spans 15 amino acids. The DNA of the CDR3 is TGTGCCAGCAGCTCCGAGCCCAGCGGGCCAGAGACCCAGTACTTC. This translates into CASSSEPSGPETQYF.

CDR3 bases: TGTGCCAGCAGTCCCGGGCCCGAAAGGAGGTATGGCTACACCTTC. Translated: CASSPGPERRYGYTF. The rearrangement links TRBV27 to TRBJ1-2, with D unresolved. Looked up from germline, CDR1 is MNHEY and CDR2 is SMNVEV (reference sequence). The CDR3 is 15 amino acids. V was pared by 5 bases and J by 5 bases, with 18 bases between.

CDR3 coding DNA: TGTGCCATTAGCGGGGCCCCGTCCCACGAGCAGTACTTC. Residues: CAISGAPSHEQYF. This rearrangement joins TRBV10-3 to TRBJ2-7; the match to TRBD2 covers 8 bases. This CDR3 is 13 amino acids long. V lost 9 bases, J lost 5 bases, and 9 bases stayed unmatched. Germline V gives CDR1 ENHRY, CDR2 SYGVKD.

The chain joins TRBV27 to TRBJ2-1; the match to TRBD2 covers 11 bases. After removal of 5 bases from V and 2 bases from J, the junction contained 11 bases not matched to a gene. Germline loops: CDR1 MNHEY, CDR2 SMNVEV (reference sequence). The length of the CDR3 is 18 residues. The CDR3 protein is CASSPINSGRGPYNEQFF. The CDR3 coding sequence is TGTGCCAGCAGTCCGATAAATAGCGGGAGGGGCCCCTACAATGAGCAGTTCTTC.

The rearrangement uses TRBV5-1 and TRBJ1-1; 7 bases line up with TRBD1. V shed 7 bases and J 5 bases; nucleotides not matched to a gene: 8. This CDR3 region has 13 residues. Germline V gene sequence: CDR1 SGHRS, CDR2 YFSETQ. CDR3 in DNA: TGCGCCAGCGGTCAGGGGGGTCGGACTGAAGCTTTCTTT. Protein: CASGQGGRTEAFF. The full variable domain, completed using reference TRBV5-1 and TRBJ1-1, is KAGVTQTPRYLIKTRGQQVTLSCSPISGHRSVSWYQQTPGQGLQFLFEYFSETQRNKGNFPGRFSGRQFSNSRSEMNVSTLELGDSALYLCASGQGGRTEAFFGQGTRLTVV.

The chain links TRBV27 to TRBJ2-5; 10 nucleotides agree with TRBD2. The junction had 2 bases not matched to a gene; V was cut back by 3 bases and J by 1 base. Germline V gene lookup returns CDR1 MNHEY and CDR2 SMNVEV (reference sequence). This CDR3 has 15 residues. Here the CDR3 reads CASSLSGRVQETQYF. CDR3 nucleotides: TGTGCCAGCAGTTTGAGCGGGAGGGTCCAAGAGACCCAGTACTTC.

This clone appeared a few times. The chain carries TRBV6-4 and TRBJ2-1; 9 bases fit TRBD2. V was pared by 6 bases and J by 5 bases, with 8 bases of the junction left unmatched. Germline CDR1 reads MRHNA; CDR2 reads SNTAGT. This CDR3 has 15 residues. The DNA for the CDR3 is TGTGCCAGCAGCCTGACTAGCGGTTCTAACAATGAGCAGTTCTTC. Encoded protein: CASSLTSGSNNEQFF.

The V and J genes are TRBV4-3 and TRBJ2-4; 8 bases fit TRBD2. The CDR3 has 15 amino acids. The V gene end was trimmed by 2 bases and the J gene end by 3 bases; junction bases not matched to a gene: 3. Germline CDR1 and CDR2: LGHNA and YSLEER. The CDR3 coding sequence is TGCGCCAGCAGCCAAAGCGGGAGAGGCAAAAACATTCAGTACTTC. Its protein is CASSQSGRGKNIQYF.

The chain employs TRBV29-1 and TRBJ2-5; 10 positions match TRBD2. Unmatched junction bases numbered 2, after V lost 7 bases and J lost 3 bases. Per the germline V gene, CDR1 is SQVTM and CDR2 is ANQGSEA. The CDR3 has 12 residues. CDR3 nucleotides: TGCAGCGCTGGACTAGCGGAAGAGACCCAGTACTTC. This codes for CSAGLAEETQYF.

The chain is built from TRBV5-1 and TRBJ2-1; D not resolved. Trimming shortened V by 1 base and J by 0 bases, and 8 bases separated the two germline ends. Germline CDR1 and CDR2: SGHRS and YFSETQ. The CDR3 contains 15 residues. For the CDR3, the DNA is TGCGCCAGCAGCTTGCGGGTAAGCTCCTACAATGAGCAGTTCTTC. Protein product: CASSLRVSSYNEQFF. The entire variable domain, with the rest obtained from reference TRBV5-1 and TRBJ2-1, is as follows: KAGVTQTPRYLIKTRGQQVTLSCSPISGHRSVSWYQQTPGQGLQFLFEYFSETQRNKGNFPGRFSGRQFSNSRSEMNVSTLELGDSALYLCASSLRVSSYNEQFFGPGTRLTVL.

The V call is TRBV15, the J call TRBJ2-1; 12 bases agree with TRBD2. V lost 1 base, J lost 0 bases, and 7 bases stayed unmatched. This CDR3 region has 19 residues. Looked up from germline, CDR1 is LNHNV and CDR2 is YYDKDF (reference sequence). The CDR3 DNA sequence: TGTGCCACCAGCAGAGGGGGACTAGCGGGCCTGAGCTCCTACAATGAGCAGTTCTTC. This gives the protein CATSRGGLAGLSSYNEQFF.

The genes are TRBV7-2 and TRBJ2-5; TRBD2 aligns across 11 bases. This CDR3 has 16 amino acids. Germline CDR1 is SGHTA and CDR2 is FQGNSA. Losses at the gene ends were 5 bases for V and 3 bases for J; bases not matched to a gene: 8. Here the CDR3 reads CASSPGTSGLKETQYF. CDR3 nucleotide sequence: TGTGCCAGCAGCCCGGGGACTAGCGGTTTAAAAGAGACCCAGTACTTC.

The chain uses TRBV5-5 and TRBJ2-1; D call uncertain. The V end was cut by 9 bases, the J end by 5 bases, with 18 bases between. CDR1 is SGHKS and CDR2 is YYEKEE in the germline V gene (reference sequence). The CDR3 loop spans 14 amino acids. The CDR3 spells CATIDLYSHNEQFF. In DNA form, the CDR3 reads TGTGCCACCATTGACCTTTACAGTCACAATGAGCAGTTCTTC. The full variable domain, completed using reference TRBV5-5 and TRBJ2-1, is DAGVTQSPTHLIKTRGQQVTLRCSPISGHKSVSWYQQVLGQGPQFIFQYYEKEERGRGNFPDRFSARQFPNYSSELNVNALLLGDSALYLCATIDLYSHNEQFFGPGTRLTVL.

This chain joins TRBV2 and TRBJ2-1; D ambiguous. CDR3 size: 14 residues. V lost 1 base to trimming and J lost 10 bases, with 14 bases between them. Germline V gene lookup returns CDR1 SNHLY and CDR2 FYNNEI. CDR3 region: CASSEGRSAYEQFF. The CDR3 region has the DNA TGTGCCAGCAGTGAAGGAAGATCCGCGTACGAGCAGTTCTTC.

The V gene is TRBV3-1 (or the pseudogene TRBV3-2), the J gene TRBJ2-7; possible D gene TRBD2, 5 bases. Trimming removed 3 bases from V and 6 bases from J, with 15 bases in between. In germline, CDR1 is LGHDT, CDR2 YNNKEL (reference sequence). The CDR3 covers 14 residues. The CDR3 loop is CASSHYTRNPEQYF. The CDR3 nucleotides are TGTGCCAGCAGCCATTATACTAGGAACCCCGAGCAGTACTTC.